The entry below describes one T cell receptor (beta chain). This entry is derived from a study of beta chain features in type 1 diabetes. The CDR3 is made up of 16 amino acids. Trimming took off 3 bases at V and 6 bases at J, with 20 bases between the two ends. In germline, CDR1 is MGHDK, CDR2 SYGVNS. The authors reverse transcribed all of the isolated RNA, so sequencing captured expressed TCRB transcripts. Sequencing used immunoSEQ multiplex PCR; TCRdb keeps in-frame clones, though not all of them. The sample contains 250,000 to 350,000 clones, 11% to 15% of which appear only once. This clonotype was obtained from a man under 40 in good health. The J gene is TRBJ1-1, the V gene TRBV25-1; D is possibly TRBD1 (5 bases). The sequenced sample consisted of central memory CD4+ T cells from blood. CDR3 loop: CASSDRSGPISAEAFF. The DNA of the CDR3 is TGTGCCAGCAGTGACCGCTCGGGACCGATTTCTGCTGAAGCTTTCTTT.